Described below is a single TCR beta chain sequence and its context. Its antigen is as yet unknown. It was with 60 Vbeta and 13 Jbeta primers that the PCR ran. The repertoire was sequenced with immunoSEQ multiplex PCR; TCRdb's copy has only in-frame clones and lacks some. The table has over 150,000 clones, around 80% seen once; the top ten hold over 1.1%. The CDR3 consists of 12 residues. Germline V gene lookup returns CDR1 SEHNR and CDR2 FQNEAQ (reference sequence). The V and J ends lost 5 bases and 6 bases respectively, with 10 bases between them. This record comes from a study of cytomegalovirus exposure and HLA in healthy donors. Study at large: Out of around 360 genotyped donors, about 80% belonged to the Caucasian-associated ancestry cluster.

General observations from the study: Rarity held for most TCR sequences, but there were some public TCRs that occurred in many donors. Several of the most significant clusters were apparently associated with common viral pathogens in a later analysis. TCR beta chains associated with HLA were, in a later analysis, more clonally expanded than equally common others.

This clonotype was obtained from a young man in good health and CMV-seronegative. The chain uses TRBV7-9 and TRBJ1-2; D not resolved. The sequenced sample was PBMCs. CDR3: CASSRRRDGYTF. CDR3 in DNA: TGTGCCAGCAGCCGACGGAGGGATGGCTACACCTTC. Variable domain in full (rest from reference TRBV7-9 and TRBJ1-2): DTGVSQNPRHKITKRGQNVTFRCDPISEHNRLYWYRQTLGQGPEFLTYFQNEAQLEKSRLLSDRFSAERPKGSFSTLEIQRTEQGDSAMYLCASSRRRDGYTFGSGTRLTVV.